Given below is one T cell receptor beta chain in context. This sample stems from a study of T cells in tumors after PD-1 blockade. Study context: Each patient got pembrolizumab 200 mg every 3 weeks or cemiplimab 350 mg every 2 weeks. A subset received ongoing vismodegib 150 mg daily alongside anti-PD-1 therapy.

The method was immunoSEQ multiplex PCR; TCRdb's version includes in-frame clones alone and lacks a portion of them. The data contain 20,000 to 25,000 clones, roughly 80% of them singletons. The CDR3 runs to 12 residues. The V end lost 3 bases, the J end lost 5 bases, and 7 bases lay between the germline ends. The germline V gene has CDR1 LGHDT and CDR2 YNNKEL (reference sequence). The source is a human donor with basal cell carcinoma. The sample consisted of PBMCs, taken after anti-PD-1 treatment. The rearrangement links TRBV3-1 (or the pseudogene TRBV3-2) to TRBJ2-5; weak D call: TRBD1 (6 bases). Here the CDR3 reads CASSQGAETQYF. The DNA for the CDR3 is TGTGCCAGCAGCCAGGGGGCGGAGACCCAGTACTTC.